This entry describes one T cell receptor (beta chain). What it binds is unknown. This entry is derived from a study of cytomegalovirus exposure and HLA in healthy donors. Study-wide findings and caveats: In vitro work confirmed that three CMV-associated chains recognize CMV antigens.

Clones were sequenced by immunoSEQ multiplex PCR, and TCRdb holds only the in-frame ones, with some missing. Of around 300,000 clones listed, approximately 90% are singletons. The trim removed 10 bases at V and 11 bases at J, leaving 11 bases unmatched. CDR1 is MNHNS, CDR2 SASEGT, per germline. The CDR3 length is 13 residues. The TCR originated in a woman between 18 and 29 years old in good health and CMV-seronegative. Input material: PBMCs. The rearrangement links TRBV6-1 to TRBJ1-6; 7 nucleotides match TRBD1. CDR3 nucleotides: TGTGCCACGTCGGGACAGCAGTTAACACCCCTCCACTTT. Its protein product is CATSGQQLTPLHF.